This is a list of T cell receptor beta chains from one sample in a study of blood T cell repertoires in COVID-19. TCRdb's table, derived via immunoSEQ multiplex PCR, lists solely in-frame clones and lacks some. Of hundreds of thousands of clones detected, around 88% appear once; the ten largest clones hold 5.5% to 7%. Source material: PBMCs or T cells enriched from blood (not recorded which). These TCRs come from a woman aged 40-49 years who had recovered from COVID-19. CDR3s include the opening cysteine and the closing phenylalanine or tryptophan. D genes are given only for firm matches.

v_gene: TRBV5-1
d_gene: TRBD1
CDR3aa: CASSRAPMGQGDDQPQHF

v_gene: TRBV4-3
d_gene: NA
CDR3aa: CASSQDPHRDTTNEKLFF

v_gene: TRBV7-2
d_gene: NA
CDR3aa: CASSSYSYEQYF

v_gene: TRBV2
d_gene: NA
CDR3aa: CAMAERSSYEQYF

v_gene: TRBV19
d_gene: NA
CDR3aa: CASSTHPTGSEQFF

v_gene: TRBV2
d_gene: TRBD2
CDR3aa: CASRERGSYNEQFF

v_gene: TRBV5-1
d_gene: TRBD2
CDR3aa: CASSLGSGRSQETQYF

v_gene: TRBV5-1
d_gene: NA
CDR3aa: CASSLALGARGYEQYF

v_gene: TRBV2
d_gene: NA
CDR3aa: CASSRGTSGEKLFF

v_gene: TRBV7-8
d_gene: NA
CDR3aa: CASSFSAGEQYF

v_gene: TRBV14
d_gene: NA
CDR3aa: CASSQGANTEAFF

v_gene: TRBV4-1
d_gene: NA
CDR3aa: CASSLNSGSGNTIYF

v_gene: TRBV6-2/TRBV6-3
d_gene: TRBD2
CDR3aa: CASSVNLAGVVYEQYF

v_gene: TRBV12-3/TRBV12-4
d_gene: TRBD1
CDR3aa: CASSSGGVNGYTF

v_gene: TRBV2
d_gene: NA
CDR3aa: CASSERGRSGNTIYF

v_gene: TRBV7-2
d_gene: TRBD1
CDR3aa: CASRLDRAQNSPLHF